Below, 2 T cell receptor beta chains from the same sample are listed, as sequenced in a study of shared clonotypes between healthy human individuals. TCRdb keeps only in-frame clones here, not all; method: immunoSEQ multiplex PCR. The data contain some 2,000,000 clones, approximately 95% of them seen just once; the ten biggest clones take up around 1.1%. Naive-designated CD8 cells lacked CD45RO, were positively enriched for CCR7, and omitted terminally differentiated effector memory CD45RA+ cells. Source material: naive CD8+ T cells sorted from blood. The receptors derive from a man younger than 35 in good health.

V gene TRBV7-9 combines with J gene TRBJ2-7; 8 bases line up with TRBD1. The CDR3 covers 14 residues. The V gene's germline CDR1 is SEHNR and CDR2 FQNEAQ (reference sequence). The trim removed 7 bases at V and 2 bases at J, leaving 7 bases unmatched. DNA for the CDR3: TGTGCCAGCATGACCGGGACAGGAGCCTACGAGCAGTACTTC. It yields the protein CASMTGTGAYEQYF.

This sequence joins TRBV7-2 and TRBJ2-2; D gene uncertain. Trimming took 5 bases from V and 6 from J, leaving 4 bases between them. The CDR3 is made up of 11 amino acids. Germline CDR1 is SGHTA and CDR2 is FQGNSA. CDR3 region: CASSDSGELFF. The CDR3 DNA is TGTGCCAGCAGCGACTCCGGGGAGCTGTTTTTT.